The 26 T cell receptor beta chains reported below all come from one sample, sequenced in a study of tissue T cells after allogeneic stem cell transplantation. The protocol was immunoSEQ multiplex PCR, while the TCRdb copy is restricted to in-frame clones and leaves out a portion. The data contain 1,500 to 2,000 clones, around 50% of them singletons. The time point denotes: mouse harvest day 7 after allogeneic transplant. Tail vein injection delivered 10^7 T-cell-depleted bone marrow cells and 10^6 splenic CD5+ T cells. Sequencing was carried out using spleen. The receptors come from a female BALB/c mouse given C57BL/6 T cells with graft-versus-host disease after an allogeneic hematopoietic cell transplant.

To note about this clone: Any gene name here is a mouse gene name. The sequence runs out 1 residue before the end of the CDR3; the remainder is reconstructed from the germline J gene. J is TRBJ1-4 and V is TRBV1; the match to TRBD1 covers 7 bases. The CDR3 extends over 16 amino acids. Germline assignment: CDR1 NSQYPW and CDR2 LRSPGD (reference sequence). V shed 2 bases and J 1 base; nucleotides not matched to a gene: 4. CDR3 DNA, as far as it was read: TGCACCTGCAGTGCATTCCGGGACAGTTCCAACGAAAGATTATTT. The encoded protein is CTCSAFRDSSNERLF. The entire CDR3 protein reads CTCSAFRDSSNERLFF. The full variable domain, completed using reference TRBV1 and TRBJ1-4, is VTLLEQNPRWRLVPRGQAVNLRCILKNSQYPWMSWYQQDLQKQLQWLFTLRSPGDKEVKSLPGADYLATRVTDTELRLQVANMSQGRTLYCTCSAFRDSSNERLFFGHGTKLSVL.

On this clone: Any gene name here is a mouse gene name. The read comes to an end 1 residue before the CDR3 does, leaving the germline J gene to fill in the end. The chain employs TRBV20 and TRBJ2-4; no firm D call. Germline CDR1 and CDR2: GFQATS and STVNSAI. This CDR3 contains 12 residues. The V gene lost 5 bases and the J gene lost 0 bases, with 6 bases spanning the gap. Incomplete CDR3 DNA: TGTGGTGCTCAGGCTAGTCAAAACACCTTGTAC. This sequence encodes CGAQASQNTLY. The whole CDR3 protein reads CGAQASQNTLYF.

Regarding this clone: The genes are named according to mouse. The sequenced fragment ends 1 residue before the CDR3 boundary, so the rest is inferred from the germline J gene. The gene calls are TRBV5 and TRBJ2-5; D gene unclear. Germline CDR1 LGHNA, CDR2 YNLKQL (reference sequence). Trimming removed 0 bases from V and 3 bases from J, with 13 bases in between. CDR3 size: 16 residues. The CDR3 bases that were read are TGTGCCAGCAGCCAAGATGCAGGCGCCTTACAAGACACCCAGTAC. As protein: CASSQDAGALQDTQY. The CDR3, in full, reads CASSQDAGALQDTQYF.

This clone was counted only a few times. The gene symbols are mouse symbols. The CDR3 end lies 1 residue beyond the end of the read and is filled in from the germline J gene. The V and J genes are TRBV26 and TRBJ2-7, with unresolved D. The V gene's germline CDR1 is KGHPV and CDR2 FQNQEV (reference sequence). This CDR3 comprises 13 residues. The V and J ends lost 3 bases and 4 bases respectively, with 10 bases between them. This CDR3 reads CASSLVGRYEQYF. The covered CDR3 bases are TGTGCCAGCAGTCTTGTCGGAAGATATGAACAGTAC.

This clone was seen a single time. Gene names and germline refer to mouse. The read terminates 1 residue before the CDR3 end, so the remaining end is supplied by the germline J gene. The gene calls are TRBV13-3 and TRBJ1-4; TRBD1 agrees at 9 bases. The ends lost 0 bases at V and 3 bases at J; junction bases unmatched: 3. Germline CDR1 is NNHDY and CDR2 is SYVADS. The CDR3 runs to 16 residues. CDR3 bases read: TGTGCCAGCAGTGATGGGGGACAGGGAACCAACGAAAGATTATTT. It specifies CASSDGGQGTNERLF. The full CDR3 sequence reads CASSDGGQGTNERLFF.

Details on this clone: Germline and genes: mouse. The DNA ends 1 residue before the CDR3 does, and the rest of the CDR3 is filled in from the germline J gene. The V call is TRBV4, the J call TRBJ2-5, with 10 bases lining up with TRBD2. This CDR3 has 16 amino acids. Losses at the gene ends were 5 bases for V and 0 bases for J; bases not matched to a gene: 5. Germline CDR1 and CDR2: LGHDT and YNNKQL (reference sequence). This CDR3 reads CASSLDWGDNQDTQYF. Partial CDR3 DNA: TGTGCCAGCAGCCTCGACTGGGGGGATAACCAAGACACCCAGTAC. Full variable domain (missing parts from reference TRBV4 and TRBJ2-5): ETAVFQTPNYHVTQVGNEVSFNCKQTLGHDTMYWYKQDSKKLLKIMFSYNNKQLIVNETVPRRFSPQSSDKAHLNLRIKSVEPEDSAVYLCASSLDWGDNQDTQYFGPGTRLLVL.

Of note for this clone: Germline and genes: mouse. The CDR3 loop reads CASSRRTGNTEVFF. Incomplete CDR3 DNA: TGTGCCAGCTCTCGAAGGACAGGCAACACAGAAGTCTTC. The rearrangement links TRBV12-2 to TRBJ1-1; 7 bases map to TRBD1. The CDR3 is cut off 1 residue early in the read; its end comes from the germline J gene. CDR1 and CDR2 (germline): SGHLS, HYDKME. Trimming removed 2 bases from V and 2 bases from J; junction bases left unmatched: 4. CDR3 length: 14 residues.

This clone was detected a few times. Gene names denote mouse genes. The CDR3 loop reads CASSYRTGGSQNTLYF. The covered CDR3 bases are TGTGCCAGCAGCTATAGGACTGGGGGTAGTCAAAACACCTTGTAC. The chain joins TRBV4 to TRBJ2-4, with 10 nucleotides matching TRBD2. The CDR3 extends 1 residue past the end of the read, so its final part is completed from the germline J gene. J was trimmed by 0 bases and V by 3 bases; bases with no gene match: 3. Per germline, CDR1 LGHDT and CDR2 YNNKQL (reference sequence). This CDR3 spans 16 amino acids. The variable domain in full, completed from reference TRBV4 and TRBJ2-4, reads ETAVFQTPNYHVTQVGNEVSFNCKQTLGHDTMYWYKQDSKKLLKIMFSYNNKQLIVNETVPRRFSPQSSDKAHLNLRIKSVEPEDSAVYLCASSYRTGGSQNTLYFGAGTRLSVL.

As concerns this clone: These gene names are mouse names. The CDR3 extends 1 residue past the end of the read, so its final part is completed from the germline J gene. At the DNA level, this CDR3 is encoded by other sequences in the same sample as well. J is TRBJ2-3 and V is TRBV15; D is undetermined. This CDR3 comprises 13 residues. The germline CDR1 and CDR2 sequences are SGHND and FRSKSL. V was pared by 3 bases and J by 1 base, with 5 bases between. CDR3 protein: CASSFGGAETLYF. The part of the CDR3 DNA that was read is TGTGCCAGCAGTTTCGGTGGTGCAGAAACGCTGTAT.

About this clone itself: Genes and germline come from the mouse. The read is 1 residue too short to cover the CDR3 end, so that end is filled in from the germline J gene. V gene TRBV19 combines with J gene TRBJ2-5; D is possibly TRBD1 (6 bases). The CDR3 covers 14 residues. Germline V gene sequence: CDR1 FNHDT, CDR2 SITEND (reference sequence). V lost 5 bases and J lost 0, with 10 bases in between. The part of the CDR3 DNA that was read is TGTGCCAGCAGACGGGGACAAAACCAAGACACCCAGTAC. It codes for CASRRGQNQDTQY. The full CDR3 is CASRRGQNQDTQYF.

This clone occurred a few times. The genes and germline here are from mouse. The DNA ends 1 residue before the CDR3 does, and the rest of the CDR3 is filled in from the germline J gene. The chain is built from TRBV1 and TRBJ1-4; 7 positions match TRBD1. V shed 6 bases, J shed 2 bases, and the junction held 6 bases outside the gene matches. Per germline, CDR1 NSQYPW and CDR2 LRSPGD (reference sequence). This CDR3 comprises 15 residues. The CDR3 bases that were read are TGCACCTGCAGCGTCGGGGACAGCTCCAACGAAAGATTATTT. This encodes CTCSVGDSSNERLF. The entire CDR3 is CTCSVGDSSNERLFF. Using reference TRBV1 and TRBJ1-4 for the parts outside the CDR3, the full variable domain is VTLLEQNPRWRLVPRGQAVNLRCILKNSQYPWMSWYQQDLQKQLQWLFTLRSPGDKEVKSLPGADYLATRVTDTELRLQVANMSQGRTLYCTCSVGDSSNERLFFGHGTKLSVL.

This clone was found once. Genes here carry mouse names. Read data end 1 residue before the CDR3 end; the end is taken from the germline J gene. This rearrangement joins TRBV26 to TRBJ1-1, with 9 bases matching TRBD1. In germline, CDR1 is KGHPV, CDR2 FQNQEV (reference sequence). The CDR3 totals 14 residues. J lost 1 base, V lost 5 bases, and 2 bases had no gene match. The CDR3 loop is CASSVGQGNTEVFF. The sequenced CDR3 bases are TGTGCCAGCAGTGTGGGACAGGGGAACACAGAAGTCTTC.

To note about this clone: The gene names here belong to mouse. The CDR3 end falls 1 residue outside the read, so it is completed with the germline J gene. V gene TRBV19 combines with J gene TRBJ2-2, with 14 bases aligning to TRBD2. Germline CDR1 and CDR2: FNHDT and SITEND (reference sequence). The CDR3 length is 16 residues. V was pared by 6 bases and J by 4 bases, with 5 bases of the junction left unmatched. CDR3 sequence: CASIMGTGGATGQLYF. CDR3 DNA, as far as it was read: TGTGCCAGCATCATGGGGACTGGGGGGGCCACCGGGCAGCTCTAC. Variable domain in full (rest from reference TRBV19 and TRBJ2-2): GGIITQTPKFLIGQEGQKLTLKCQQNFNHDTMYWYRQDSGKGLRLIYYSITENDLQKGDLSEGYDASREKKSSFSLTVTSAQKNEMAVFLCASIMGTGGATGQLYFGEGSKLTVL.

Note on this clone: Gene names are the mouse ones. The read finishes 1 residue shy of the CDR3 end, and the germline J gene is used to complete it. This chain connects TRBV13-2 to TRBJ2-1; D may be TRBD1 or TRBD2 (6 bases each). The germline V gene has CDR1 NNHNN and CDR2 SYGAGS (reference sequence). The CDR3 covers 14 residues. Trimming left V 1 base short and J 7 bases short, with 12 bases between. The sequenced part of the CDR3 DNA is TGTGCCAGCGGTGATACCGGGGGCGGGGCTGAGCAGTTC. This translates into CASGDTGGGAEQF. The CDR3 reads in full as CASGDTGGGAEQFF.

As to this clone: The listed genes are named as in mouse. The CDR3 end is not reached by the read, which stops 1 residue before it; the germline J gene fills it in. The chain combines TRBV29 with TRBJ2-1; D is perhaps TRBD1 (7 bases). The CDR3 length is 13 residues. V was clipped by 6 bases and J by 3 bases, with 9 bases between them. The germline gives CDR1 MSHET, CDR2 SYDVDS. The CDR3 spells CASRQGGYAEQFF. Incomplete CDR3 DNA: TGTGCTAGCAGGCAGGGGGGCTATGCTGAGCAGTTC.

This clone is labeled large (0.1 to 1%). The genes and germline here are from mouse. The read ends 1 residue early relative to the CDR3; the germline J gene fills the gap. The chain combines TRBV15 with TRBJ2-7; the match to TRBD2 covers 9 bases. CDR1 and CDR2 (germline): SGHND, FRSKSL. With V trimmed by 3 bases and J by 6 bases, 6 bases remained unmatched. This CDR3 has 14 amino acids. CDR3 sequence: CASSFKTGGLEQYF. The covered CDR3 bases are TGTGCCAGCAGTTTCAAGACTGGGGGTCTTGAACAGTAC.

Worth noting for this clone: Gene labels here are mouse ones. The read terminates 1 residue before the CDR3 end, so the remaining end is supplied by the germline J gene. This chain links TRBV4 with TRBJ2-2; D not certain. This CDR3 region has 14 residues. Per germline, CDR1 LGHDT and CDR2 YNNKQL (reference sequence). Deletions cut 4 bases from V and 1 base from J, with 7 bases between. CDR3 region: CASSLAINTGQLYF. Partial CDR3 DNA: TGTGCCAGCAGCTTGGCAATAAACACCGGGCAGCTCTAC.

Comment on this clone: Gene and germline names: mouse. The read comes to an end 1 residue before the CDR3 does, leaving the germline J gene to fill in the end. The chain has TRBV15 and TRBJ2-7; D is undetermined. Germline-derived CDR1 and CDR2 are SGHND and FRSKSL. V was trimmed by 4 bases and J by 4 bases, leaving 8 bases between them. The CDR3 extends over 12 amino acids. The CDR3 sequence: CASSSSSYEQYF. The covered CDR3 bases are TGTGCCAGCAGTTCGTCCAGTTATGAACAGTAC.

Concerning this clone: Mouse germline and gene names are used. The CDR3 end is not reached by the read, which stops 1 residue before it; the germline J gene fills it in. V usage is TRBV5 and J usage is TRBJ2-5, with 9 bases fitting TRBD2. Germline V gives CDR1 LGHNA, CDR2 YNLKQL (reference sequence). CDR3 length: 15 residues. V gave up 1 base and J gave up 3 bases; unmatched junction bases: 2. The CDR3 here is CASSQVWGGQDTQYF. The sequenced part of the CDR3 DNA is TGTGCCAGCAGCCAAGTCTGGGGGGGTCAAGACACCCAGTAC.

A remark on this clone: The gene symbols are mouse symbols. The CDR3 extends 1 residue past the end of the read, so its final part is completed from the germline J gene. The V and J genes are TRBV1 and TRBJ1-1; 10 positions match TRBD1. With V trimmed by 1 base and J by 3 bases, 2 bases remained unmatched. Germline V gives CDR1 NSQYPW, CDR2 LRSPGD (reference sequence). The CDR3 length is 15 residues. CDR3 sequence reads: CTCSAAGTGDTEVFF. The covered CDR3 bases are TGCACCTGCAGTGCAGCCGGGACAGGGGACACAGAAGTCTTC.

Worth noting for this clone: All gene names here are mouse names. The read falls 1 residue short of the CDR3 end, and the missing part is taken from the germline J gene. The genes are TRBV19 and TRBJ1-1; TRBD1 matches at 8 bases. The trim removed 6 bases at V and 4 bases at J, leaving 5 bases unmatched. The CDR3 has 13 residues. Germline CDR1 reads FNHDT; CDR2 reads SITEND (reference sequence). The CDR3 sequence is CASIQGAGTEVFF. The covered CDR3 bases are TGTGCCAGCATTCAGGGGGCCGGCACAGAAGTCTTC.

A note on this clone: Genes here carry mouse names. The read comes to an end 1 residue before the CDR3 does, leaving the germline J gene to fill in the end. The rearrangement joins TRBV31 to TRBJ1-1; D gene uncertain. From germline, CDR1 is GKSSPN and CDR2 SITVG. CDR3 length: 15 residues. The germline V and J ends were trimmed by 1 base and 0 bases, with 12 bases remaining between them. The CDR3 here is CAWSPPPNANTEVFF. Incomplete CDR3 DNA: TGTGCCTGGAGTCCCCCGCCAAATGCAAACACAGAAGTCTTC.

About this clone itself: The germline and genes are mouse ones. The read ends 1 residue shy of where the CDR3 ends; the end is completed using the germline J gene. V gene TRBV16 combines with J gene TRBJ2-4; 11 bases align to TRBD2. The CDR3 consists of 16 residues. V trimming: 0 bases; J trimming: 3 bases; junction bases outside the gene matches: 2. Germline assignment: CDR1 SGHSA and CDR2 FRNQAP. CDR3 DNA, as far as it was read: TGTGCAAGCAGCTTAGAACTGGGGGGGCGCCAAAACACCTTGTAC. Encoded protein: CASSLELGGRQNTLY. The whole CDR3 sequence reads CASSLELGGRQNTLYF.

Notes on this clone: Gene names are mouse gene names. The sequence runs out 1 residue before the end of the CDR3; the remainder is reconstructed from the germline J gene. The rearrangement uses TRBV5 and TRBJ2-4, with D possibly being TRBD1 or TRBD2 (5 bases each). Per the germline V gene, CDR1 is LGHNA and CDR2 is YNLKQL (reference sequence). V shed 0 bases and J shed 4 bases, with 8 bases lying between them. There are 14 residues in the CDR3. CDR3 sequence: CASSQDPGENTLYF. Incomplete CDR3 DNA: TGTGCCAGCAGCCAAGATCCGGGGGAAAACACCTTGTAC.

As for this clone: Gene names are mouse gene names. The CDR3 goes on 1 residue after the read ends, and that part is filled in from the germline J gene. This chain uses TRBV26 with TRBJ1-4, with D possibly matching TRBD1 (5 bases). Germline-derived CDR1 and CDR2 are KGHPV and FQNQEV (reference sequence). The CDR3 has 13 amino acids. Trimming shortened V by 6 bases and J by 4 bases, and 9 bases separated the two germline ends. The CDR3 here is CASRRTINERLFF. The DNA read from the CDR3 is TGTGCCAGCAGGCGGACAATCAACGAAAGATTATTT.

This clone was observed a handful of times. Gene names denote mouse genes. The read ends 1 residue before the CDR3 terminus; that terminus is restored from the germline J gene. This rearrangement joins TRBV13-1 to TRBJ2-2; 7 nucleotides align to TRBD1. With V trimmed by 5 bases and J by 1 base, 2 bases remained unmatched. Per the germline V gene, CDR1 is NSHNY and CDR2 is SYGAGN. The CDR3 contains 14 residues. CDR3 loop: CASSRDRNTGQLYF. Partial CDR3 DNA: TGTGCCAGCAGCCGGGACAGAAACACCGGGCAGCTCTAC.